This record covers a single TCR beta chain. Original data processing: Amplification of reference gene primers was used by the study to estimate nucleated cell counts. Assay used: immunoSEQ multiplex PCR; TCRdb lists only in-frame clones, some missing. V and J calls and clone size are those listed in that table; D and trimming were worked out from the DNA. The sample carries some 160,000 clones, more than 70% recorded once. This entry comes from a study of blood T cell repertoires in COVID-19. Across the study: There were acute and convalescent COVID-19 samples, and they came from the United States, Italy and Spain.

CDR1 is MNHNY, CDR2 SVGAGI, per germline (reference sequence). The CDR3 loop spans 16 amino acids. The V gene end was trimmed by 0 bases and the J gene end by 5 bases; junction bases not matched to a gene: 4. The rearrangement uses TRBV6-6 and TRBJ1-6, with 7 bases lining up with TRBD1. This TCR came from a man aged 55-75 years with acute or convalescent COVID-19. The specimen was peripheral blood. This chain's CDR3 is CASSYSRDRNNSPLHF. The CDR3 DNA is TGTGCCAGCAGTTACTCCCGGGACAGAAATAATTCACCCCTCCACTTT.